A single sample is the source of the 22 T cell receptor beta chains below, sequenced in a study of T cells after yellow fever vaccination. TCRdb ran MiXCR on the 5' RACE reads and lists one entry per CDR3 protein. The sample lists nearly 550,000 distinct CDR3 sequences, around 21% occurring once. The input for sequencing was PBMCs, taken 15 days after the yellow fever booster vaccination. These TCRs come from a man aged 30 to 45 who received the YFV17D yellow fever vaccine.

This clonotype showed up just a few times. This rearrangement joins TRBV10-3 to TRBJ2-7; D not resolved. Trimming cost V 7 bases and J 2 bases, with 9 bases left between them. The germline CDR1 and CDR2 sequences are ENHRY and SYGVKD. The CDR3 covers 12 residues. The CDR3: CAINSGPYEQYF. The CDR3 region has the DNA TGTGCCATCAATTCCGGCCCCTACGAGCAGTACTTC.

V usage is TRBV20-1 and J usage is TRBJ2-5, with D possibly TRBD2 on 7 matching bases. Germline V lookup: CDR1 DFQATT, CDR2 SNEGSKA (reference sequence). This CDR3 has 14 residues. The V end lost 0 bases, the J end lost 9 bases, and 17 bases lay between the germline ends. The DNA for the CDR3 is TGCAGTGCTAGAGATCTAAAGGACGGGGGGCCCCAGTACTTC. It codes for CSARDLKDGGPQYF.

The CDR3, as DNA: TGTGCCAGCTCATTCGGGACTAGCGGGATGGAGACCCAGTACTTC. It yields the protein CASSFGTSGMETQYF. The chain uses TRBV18 and TRBJ2-5; 13 bases line up with TRBD2. The ends lost 5 bases at V and 5 bases at J; junction bases unmatched: 5. This CDR3 has 15 amino acids. Germline V CDR1 and CDR2: KGHSH, LQKENI.

This clonotype was observed a few times. V gene TRBV7-9 combines with J gene TRBJ2-3; D unclear. CDR1 SEHNR and CDR2 FQNEAQ come from the germline V gene (reference sequence). This CDR3 is 14 amino acids long. V was shortened by 2 bases and J by 0 bases, with 6 bases between the two germline ends. CDR3: CASSLTSSTDTQYF. The DNA of the CDR3 is TGTGCCAGCAGCTTAACCTCTAGCACAGATACGCAGTATTTT.

The genes are TRBV12-3 or TRBV12-4 and TRBJ2-2; tentatively, D is TRBD2 (7 bases). The germline V and J ends were trimmed by 3 bases and 4 bases, with 12 bases remaining between them. The CDR3 sequence is 15 residues long. In DNA, the CDR3 is TGTGCCAGCAGTTTCGGGGGAGGGGGCACCGGGGAGCTGTTTTTT. It codes for CASSFGGGGTGELFF.

The chain carries TRBV20-1 and TRBJ2-1; TRBD2 agrees at 12 bases. Germline loops: CDR1 DFQATT, CDR2 SNEGSKA (reference sequence). The length of the CDR3 is 13 residues. Trimming took 2 bases from V and 10 from J; bases not matched to a gene: 3. This CDR3 is CSARLAGGREQFF. The CDR3, as DNA: TGCAGTGCTAGACTAGCGGGAGGGCGAGAGCAGTTCTTC.

CDR3 bases: TGCAGTGCCCTCCGCCGAGAACTCTATGGCTACACCTTC. It is translated as CSALRRELYGYTF. The chain couples TRBV20-1 to TRBJ1-2; no definite D call. The germline CDR1 and CDR2 sequences are DFQATT and SNEGSKA (reference sequence). The ends were cut back, 6 bases at V and 4 bases at J, with 15 bases in the middle. The CDR3 is 13 amino acids.

This clonotype was recorded a few times. V and J are TRBV6-2 or TRBV6-3 and TRBJ2-1; 10 nucleotides agree with TRBD2. The V segment lost 2 bases and the J segment 5 bases; nucleotides outside the gene matches: 3. There are 15 residues in the CDR3. The V gene's germline CDR1 is MNHEY and CDR2 SVGEGT. The CDR3 DNA follows: TGTGCCAGCAGTTACCCCGGGACTAGCGACAATGAGCAGTTCTTC. It encodes CASSYPGTSDNEQFF.

Here the CDR3 reads CASSFTGQGPGNTIYF. The DNA of the CDR3 is TGTGCCAGCAGCTTTACAGGGCAGGGGCCGGGAAACACCATATATTTT. The rearrangement joins TRBV7-2 to TRBJ1-3; perhaps TRBD1 as D (6 bases). Per the germline V gene, CDR1 is SGHTA and CDR2 is FQGNSA. The ends were cut back, 3 bases at V and 4 bases at J, with 16 bases in the middle. The CDR3 contains 16 residues.

This clonotype was detected only a few times. The rearrangement links TRBV5-1 to TRBJ2-7, with TRBD2 matching 10 bases. The CDR3 consists of 15 residues. The germline V gene encodes CDR1 SGHRS and CDR2 YFSETQ. J was trimmed by 5 bases and V by 1 base; bases with no gene match: 6. Written as DNA, the CDR3 is TGCGCCAGCAGCTTGTCACTAGCGGGATTCGACGAGCAGTACTTC. Its translation is CASSLSLAGFDEQYF.

In its sample, this clonotype was seen a few times. V gene TRBV24-1 combines with J gene TRBJ2-1; D assignment may be TRBD1 or TRBD2 (6 bases each). The germline V and J ends were trimmed by 0 bases and 10 bases, with 9 bases remaining between them. Germline CDR1 is KGHDR and CDR2 is SFDVKD. The CDR3 loop spans 13 amino acids. The CDR3 loop reads CATSDLVGGEQFF. CDR3 nucleotide sequence: TGTGCCACCAGTGATTTGGTCGGGGGCGAGCAGTTCTTC.

This clonotype appeared many times. The chain employs TRBV5-1 and TRBJ2-2; D remains ambiguous. The CDR3 has 13 amino acids. The ends were cut back, 3 bases at V and 1 base at J, with 4 bases in the middle. Germline V CDR1 and CDR2: SGHRS, YFSETQ. The CDR3 sequence is CASSSQNTGELFF. In DNA, the CDR3 is TGCGCCAGCAGCTCACAGAACACCGGGGAGCTGTTTTTT. The full variable domain, completed using reference TRBV5-1 and TRBJ2-2, is KAGVTQTPRYLIKTRGQQVTLSCSPISGHRSVSWYQQTPGQGLQFLFEYFSETQRNKGNFPGRFSGRQFSNSRSEMNVSTLELGDSALYLCASSSQNTGELFFGEGSRLTVL.

CDR3 in amino acids: CASSSTGVHTDTQYF. The CDR3, as DNA: TGTGCCAGCAGCTCGACAGGGGTCCACACAGATACGCAGTATTTT. The chain combines TRBV5-6 with TRBJ2-3, with 8 nucleotides matching TRBD1. The CDR3 totals 15 residues. With 3 bases clipped from V and 2 bases from J, the junction kept 5 bases outside the gene matches. Germline V CDR1 and CDR2: SGHDT, YYEEEE.

This clonotype was found a few times. This chain connects TRBV7-9 to TRBJ1-1; no clear D. The CDR3 spans 15 residues. V was shortened by 5 bases and J by 3 bases, with 16 bases between the two germline ends. Germline V lookup: CDR1 SEHNR, CDR2 FQNEAQ (reference sequence). CDR3 amino acids: CASSQKTSGDTEAFF. The CDR3 DNA reads as TGTGCCAGCAGCCAGAAAACTTCCGGGGACACTGAAGCTTTCTTT. The full variable domain, completed using reference TRBV7-9 and TRBJ1-1, is DTGVSQNPRHKITKRGQNVTFRCDPISEHNRLYWYRQTLGQGPEFLTYFQNEAQLEKSRLLSDRFSAERPKGSFSTLEIQRTEQGDSAMYLCASSQKTSGDTEAFFGQGTRLTVV.

This clonotype was observed a handful of times. V is TRBV9 and J is TRBJ2-1; 7 bases align to TRBD2. Germline CDR1 and CDR2: SGDLS and YYNGEE. V dropped 0 bases and J dropped 6; count of bases not matched to a gene: 12. This CDR3 spans 17 amino acids. This CDR3 reads CASSVENSGMYSNEQFF. The CDR3, as DNA: TGTGCCAGCAGCGTAGAGAACAGCGGGATGTACTCCAATGAGCAGTTCTTC. The complete variable domain, with remaining parts taken from reference TRBV9 and TRBJ2-1, reads DSGVTQTPKHLITATGQRVTLRCSPRSGDLSVYWYQQSLDQGLQFLIQYYNGEERAKGNILERFSAQQFPDLHSELNLSSLELGDSALYFCASSVENSGMYSNEQFFGPGTRLTVL.

V gene TRBV7-2 combines with J gene TRBJ2-5; TRBD2 aligns across 16 bases. With V trimmed by 3 bases and J by 4 bases, 5 bases remained unmatched. There are 17 residues in the CDR3. From germline, CDR1 is SGHTA and CDR2 FQGNSA. The CDR3 bases are TGTGCCAGCAGCTTGGGGACTAGCGGGAGGGGGCGAGAGACCCAGTACTTC. Protein product: CASSLGTSGRGRETQYF.

CDR3 in amino acids: CSVAVLGETQYF. The DNA of the CDR3 is TGCAGCGTGGCCGTCCTAGGAGAGACCCAGTACTTC. V is TRBV29-1 and J is TRBJ2-5; D unclear. Germline CDR1 is SQVTM and CDR2 is ANQGSEA. The V end was cut by 6 bases, the J end by 4 bases, with 12 bases between. This CDR3 region has 12 residues.

The chain couples TRBV20-1 to TRBJ2-5, with D maybe TRBD1 (6 bases). In germline, CDR1 is DFQATT, CDR2 SNEGSKA (reference sequence). V gave up 6 bases and J gave up 4 bases, with 18 bases separating them. The CDR3 loop spans 14 amino acids. In DNA, the CDR3 is TGCAGTGCCCACGCCCAGGGGCTAAGAGAGACCCAGTACTTC. This gives the protein CSAHAQGLRETQYF.

This clonotype was picked up one time. V usage is TRBV29-1 and J usage is TRBJ2-1; no definite D call. Germline CDR1 and CDR2: SQVTM and ANQGSEA. V gave up 5 bases and J gave up 0 bases, with 11 bases separating them. CDR3 size: 14 residues. The CDR3 coding sequence is TGCAGCGTTCCGAGGCGGAGCTCCTACAATGAGCAGTTCTTC. Translating gives CSVPRRSSYNEQFF.

Only a few counts were recorded for this clonotype. The genes are TRBV15 and TRBJ1-3, with a tentative D call TRBD1 (5 bases). From germline, CDR1 is LNHNV and CDR2 YYDKDF (reference sequence). V lost 0 bases, J lost 4 bases, and 10 bases lay in between. This CDR3 has 15 amino acids. The CDR3 region is CATSRDQGPGNTIYF. CDR3 DNA: TGTGCCACCAGCAGAGATCAGGGCCCCGGAAACACCATATATTTT.

This clonotype was counted a few times. The chain joins TRBV21-1 to TRBJ1-4; the table names TRBD1, a call not compared with the DNA. TRBV21-1 is reported as a pseudogene. The CDR3 runs 14 residues. The CDR3 bases are TGTGCCAGCAGCCCGTGGTTGGGGGTTGAAAAACTGTTTTTT. It encodes CASSPWLGVEKLFF.

The rearrangement joins TRBV12-3 or TRBV12-4 to TRBJ2-5; 7 nucleotides match TRBD1. CDR3 length: 17 amino acids. V was clipped by 3 bases and J by 4 bases; unmatched bases: 14. The CDR3: CASSFRIGDRVGETQYF. CDR3 sequence (DNA): TGTGCCAGCAGTTTTAGAATAGGAGACAGGGTCGGAGAGACCCAGTACTTC.